A single count supports the clone carrying this TCR beta chain. These data originate in a study of cytomegalovirus exposure and HLA in healthy donors. TCRdb keeps only in-frame clones here, not all; method: immunoSEQ multiplex PCR. This sample has 250,000 to 350,000 clones, with 80% to 90% found just once. This CDR3 contains 14 residues. Trimming left V 7 bases short and J 1 base short, with 16 bases between. Germline values: CDR1 SQVTM, CDR2 ANQGSEA. Sequenced sample: PBMCs. This TCR was recovered from a woman younger than 30 in good health and CMV-seronegative. This sequence joins TRBV29-1 and TRBJ2-5; the D gene is possibly TRBD1 (5 bases). The CDR3 bases are TGCAGCGGTACAGGCCTGGGGTCCCAAGAGACCCAGTACTTC. This codes for CSGTGLGSQETQYF.